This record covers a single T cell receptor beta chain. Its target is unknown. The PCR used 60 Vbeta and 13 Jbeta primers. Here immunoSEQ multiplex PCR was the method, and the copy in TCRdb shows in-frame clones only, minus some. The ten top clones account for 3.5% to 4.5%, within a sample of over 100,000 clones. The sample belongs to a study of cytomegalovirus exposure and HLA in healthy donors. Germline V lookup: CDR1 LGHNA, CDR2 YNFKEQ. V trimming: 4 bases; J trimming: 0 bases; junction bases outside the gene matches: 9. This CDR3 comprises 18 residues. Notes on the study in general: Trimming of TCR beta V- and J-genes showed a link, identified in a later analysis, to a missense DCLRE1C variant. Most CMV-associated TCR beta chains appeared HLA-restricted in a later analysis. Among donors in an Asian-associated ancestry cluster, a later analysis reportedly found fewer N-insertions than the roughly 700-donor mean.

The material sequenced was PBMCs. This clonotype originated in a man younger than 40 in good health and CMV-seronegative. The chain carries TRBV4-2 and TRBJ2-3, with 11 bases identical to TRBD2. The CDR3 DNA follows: TGTGCCAGCAGCCGAACTAGCGGGGGAGACCCTAGCACAGATACGCAGTATTTT. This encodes CASSRTSGGDPSTDTQYF.